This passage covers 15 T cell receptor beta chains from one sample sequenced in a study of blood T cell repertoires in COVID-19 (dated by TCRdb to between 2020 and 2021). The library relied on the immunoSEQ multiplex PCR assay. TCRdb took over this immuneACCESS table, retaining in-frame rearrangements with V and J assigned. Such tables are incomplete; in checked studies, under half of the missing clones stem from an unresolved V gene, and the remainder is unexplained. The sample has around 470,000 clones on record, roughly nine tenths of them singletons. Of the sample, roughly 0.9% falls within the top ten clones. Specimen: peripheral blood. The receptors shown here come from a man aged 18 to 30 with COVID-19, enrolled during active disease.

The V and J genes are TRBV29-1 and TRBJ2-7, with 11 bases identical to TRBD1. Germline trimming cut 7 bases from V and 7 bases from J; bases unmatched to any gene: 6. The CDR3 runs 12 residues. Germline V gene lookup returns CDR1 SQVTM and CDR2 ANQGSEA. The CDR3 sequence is CSGGQGAREQYF. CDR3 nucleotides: TGCAGCGGAGGACAGGGGGCTCGGGAGCAGTACTTC.

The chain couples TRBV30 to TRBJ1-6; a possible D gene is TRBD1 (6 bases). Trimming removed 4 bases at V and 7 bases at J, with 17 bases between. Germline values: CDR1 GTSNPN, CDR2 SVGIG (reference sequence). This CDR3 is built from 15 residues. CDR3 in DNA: TGTGCCTGGACACGGACTGGACAGACAAATTCACCCCTCCACTTT. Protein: CAWTRTGQTNSPLHF.

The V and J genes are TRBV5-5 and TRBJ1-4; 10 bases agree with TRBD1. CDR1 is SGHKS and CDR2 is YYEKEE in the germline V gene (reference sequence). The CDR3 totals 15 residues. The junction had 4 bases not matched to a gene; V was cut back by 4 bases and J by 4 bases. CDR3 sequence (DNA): TGTGCCAGCAGCCCCCGGGACAGGGGTAATGAAAAACTGTTTTTT. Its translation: CASSPRDRGNEKLFF.

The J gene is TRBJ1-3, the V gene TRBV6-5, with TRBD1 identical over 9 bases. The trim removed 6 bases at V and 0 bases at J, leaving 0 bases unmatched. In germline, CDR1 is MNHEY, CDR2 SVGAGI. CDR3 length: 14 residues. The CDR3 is CASRGQGSGNTIYF. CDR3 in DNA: TGTGCCAGCAGGGGACAGGGCTCTGGAAACACCATATATTTT.

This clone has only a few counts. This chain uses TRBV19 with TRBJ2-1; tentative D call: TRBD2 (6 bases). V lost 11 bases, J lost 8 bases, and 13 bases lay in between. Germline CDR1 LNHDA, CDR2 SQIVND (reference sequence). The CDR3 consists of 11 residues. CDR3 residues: CAGGRGYEQFF. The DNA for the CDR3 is TGTGCCGGAGGGCGAGGCTATGAGCAGTTCTTC.

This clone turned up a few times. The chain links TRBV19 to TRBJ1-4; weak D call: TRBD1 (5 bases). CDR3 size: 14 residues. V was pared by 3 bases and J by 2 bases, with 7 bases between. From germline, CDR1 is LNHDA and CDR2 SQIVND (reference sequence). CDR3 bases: TGTGCCAGTAGTATGCCAGGGACTAATGAAAAACTGTTTTTT. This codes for CASSMPGTNEKLFF.

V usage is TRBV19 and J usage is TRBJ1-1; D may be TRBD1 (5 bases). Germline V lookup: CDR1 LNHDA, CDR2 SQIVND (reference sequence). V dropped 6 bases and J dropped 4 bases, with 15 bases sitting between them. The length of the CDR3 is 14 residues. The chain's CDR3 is CASRLRGGPTEAFF. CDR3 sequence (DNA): TGTGCCAGTAGGCTGCGGGGCGGACCCACTGAAGCTTTCTTT.

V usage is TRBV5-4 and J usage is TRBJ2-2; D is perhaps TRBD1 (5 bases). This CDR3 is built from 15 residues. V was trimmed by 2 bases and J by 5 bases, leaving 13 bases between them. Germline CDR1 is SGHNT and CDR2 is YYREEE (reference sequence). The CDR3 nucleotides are TGTGCCAGCAGCTTAGGGGTGGGGATTACCGGGGAGCTGTTTTTT. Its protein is CASSLGVGITGELFF.

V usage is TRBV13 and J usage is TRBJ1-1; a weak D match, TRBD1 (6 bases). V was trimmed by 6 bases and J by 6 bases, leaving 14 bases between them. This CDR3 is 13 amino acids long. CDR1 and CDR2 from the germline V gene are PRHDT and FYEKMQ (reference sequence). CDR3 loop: CASRLRGMPEAFF. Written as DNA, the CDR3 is TGTGCCAGCAGACTTAGGGGGATGCCTGAAGCTTTCTTT.

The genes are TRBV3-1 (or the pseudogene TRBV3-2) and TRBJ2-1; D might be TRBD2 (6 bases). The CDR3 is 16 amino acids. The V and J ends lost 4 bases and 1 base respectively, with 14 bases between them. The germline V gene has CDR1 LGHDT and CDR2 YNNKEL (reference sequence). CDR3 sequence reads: CASSPPGVASYNEQFF. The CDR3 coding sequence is TGTGCCAGCAGCCCCCCGGGGGTCGCTTCCTACAATGAGCAGTTCTTC.

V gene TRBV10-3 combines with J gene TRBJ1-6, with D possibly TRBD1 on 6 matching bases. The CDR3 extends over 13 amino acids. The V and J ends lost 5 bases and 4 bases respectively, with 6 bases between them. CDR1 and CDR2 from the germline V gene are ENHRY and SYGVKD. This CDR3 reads CAISQGYNSPLHF. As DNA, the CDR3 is TGTGCCATCAGTCAGGGGTATAATTCACCCCTCCACTTT.

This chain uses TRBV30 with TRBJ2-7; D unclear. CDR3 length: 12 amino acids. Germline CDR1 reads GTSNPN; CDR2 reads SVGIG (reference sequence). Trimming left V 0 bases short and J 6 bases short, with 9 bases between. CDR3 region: CAWSVRVGEQYF. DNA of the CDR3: TGTGCCTGGAGTGTTCGGGTGGGCGAGCAGTACTTC.

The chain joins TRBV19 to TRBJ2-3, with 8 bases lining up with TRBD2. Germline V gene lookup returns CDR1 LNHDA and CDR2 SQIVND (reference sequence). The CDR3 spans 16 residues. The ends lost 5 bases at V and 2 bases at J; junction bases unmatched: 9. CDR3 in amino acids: CASSAQGGGTTDTQYF. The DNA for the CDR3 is TGTGCCAGTAGTGCCCAGGGCGGGGGGACCACAGATACGCAGTATTTT.

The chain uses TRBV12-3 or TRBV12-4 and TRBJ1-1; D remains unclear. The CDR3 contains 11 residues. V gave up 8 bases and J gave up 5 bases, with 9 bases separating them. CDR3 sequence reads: CASLGPTEAFF. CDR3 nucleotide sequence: TGTGCCAGCCTTGGGCCGACTGAAGCTTTCTTT.

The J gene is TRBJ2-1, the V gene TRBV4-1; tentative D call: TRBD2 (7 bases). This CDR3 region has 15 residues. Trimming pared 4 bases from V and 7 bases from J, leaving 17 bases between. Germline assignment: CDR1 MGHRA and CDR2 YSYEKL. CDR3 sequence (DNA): TGCGCCAGCAGCCCCTCAGCCGGGGGGCCTAATGAGCAGTTCTTC. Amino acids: CASSPSAGGPNEQFF.